This T cell receptor beta chain derives from a study of immune cell composition in non-small cell lung cancer. Assay: immunoSEQ multiplex PCR; the TCRdb copy retains only in-frame clones and omits some. Of 1,500 to 2,000 clones in the sample, approximately 80% were seen once. To note about this clone: Its antigen is not known.

DNA was extracted from unsorted cell suspensions stored frozen. Whole-study results and caveats: In adenocarcinoma, maximal tumour-associated clone frequency tracked TIL tumour reactivity. About 80% of squamous and under 35% of adenocarcinoma cases had tumour-associated clones >0.5%. Top 10 clone scores and clonality were higher in squamous than adenocarcinoma.

Trimming took 7 bases from V and 5 from J; bases not matched to a gene: 11. Germline V gene data show CDR1 as LNHDA and CDR2 as SQIVND (reference sequence). This CDR3 region has 15 residues. Sample: lung tumor tissue. This TCR derives from a human donor with non-small cell lung cancer. The chain carries TRBV19 and TRBJ2-7, with 10 bases that match TRBD1. The CDR3 coding sequence is TGTGCCAGTATGCTGGCGGGACAGGGGAACCACGAGCAGTACTTC. This codes for CASMLAGQGNHEQYF.